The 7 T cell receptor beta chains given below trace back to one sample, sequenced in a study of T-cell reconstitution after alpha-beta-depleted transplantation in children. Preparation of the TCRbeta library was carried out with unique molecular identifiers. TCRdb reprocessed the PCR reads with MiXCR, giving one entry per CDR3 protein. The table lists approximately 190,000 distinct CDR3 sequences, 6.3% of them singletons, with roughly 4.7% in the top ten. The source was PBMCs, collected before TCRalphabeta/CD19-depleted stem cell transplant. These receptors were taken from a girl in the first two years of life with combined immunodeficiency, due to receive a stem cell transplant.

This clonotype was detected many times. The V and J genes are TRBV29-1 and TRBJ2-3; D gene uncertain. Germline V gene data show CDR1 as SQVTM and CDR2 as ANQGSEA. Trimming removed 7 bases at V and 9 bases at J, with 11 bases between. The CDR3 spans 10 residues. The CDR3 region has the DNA TGCAGCGGATTAATTGGGACGCAGTATTTT. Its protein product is CSGLIGTQYF.

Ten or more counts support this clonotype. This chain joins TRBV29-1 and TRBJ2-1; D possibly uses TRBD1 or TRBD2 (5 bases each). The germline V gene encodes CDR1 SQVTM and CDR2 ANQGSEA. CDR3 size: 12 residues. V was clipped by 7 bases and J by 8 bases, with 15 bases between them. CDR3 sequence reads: CSADGGPYEQFF. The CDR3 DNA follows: TGCAGCGCCGATGGGGGACCGTATGAGCAGTTCTTC.

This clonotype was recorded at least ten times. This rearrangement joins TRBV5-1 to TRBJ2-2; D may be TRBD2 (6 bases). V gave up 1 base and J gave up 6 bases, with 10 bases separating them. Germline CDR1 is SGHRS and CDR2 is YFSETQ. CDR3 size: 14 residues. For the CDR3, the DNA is TGCGCCAGCAGCTTGCTCTGGGGGGCCGGGGAGCTGTTTTTT. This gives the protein CASSLLWGAGELFF.

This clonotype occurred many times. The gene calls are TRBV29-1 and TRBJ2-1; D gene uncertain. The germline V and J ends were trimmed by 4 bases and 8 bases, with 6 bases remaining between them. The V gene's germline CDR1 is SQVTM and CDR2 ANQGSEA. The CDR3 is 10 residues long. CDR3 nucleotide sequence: TGCAGCGTTGGCGGTGATGAGCAGTTCTTC. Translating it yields CSVGGDEQFF.

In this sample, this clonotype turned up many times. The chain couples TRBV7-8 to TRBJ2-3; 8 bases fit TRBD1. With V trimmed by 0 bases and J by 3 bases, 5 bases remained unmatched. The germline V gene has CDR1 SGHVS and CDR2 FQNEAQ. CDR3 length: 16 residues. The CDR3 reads CASSLARTGWTDTQYF. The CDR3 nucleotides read TGTGCCAGCAGCTTAGCTCGGACAGGGTGGACAGATACGCAGTATTTT.

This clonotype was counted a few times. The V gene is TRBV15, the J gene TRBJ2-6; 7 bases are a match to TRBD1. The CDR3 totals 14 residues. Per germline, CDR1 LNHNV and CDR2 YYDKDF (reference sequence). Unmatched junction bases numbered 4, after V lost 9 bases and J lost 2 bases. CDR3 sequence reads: CATGGRAGANVLTF. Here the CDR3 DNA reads TGTGCCACAGGGGGCAGAGCTGGGGCCAACGTCCTGACTTTC.

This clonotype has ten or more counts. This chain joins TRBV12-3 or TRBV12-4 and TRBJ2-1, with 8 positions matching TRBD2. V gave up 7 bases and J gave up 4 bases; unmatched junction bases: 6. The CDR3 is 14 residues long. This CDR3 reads CASNSGGKYNEQFF. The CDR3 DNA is TGTGCCAGCAACAGCGGGGGAAAGTACAATGAGCAGTTCTTC.